One sample yielded the 30 T cell receptor beta chains listed below, sequenced in a study of CD8+CD57+ T cells in acquired aplastic anemia (dated by TCRdb to about 2018). Patients chosen for sequencing had shown expansion of CD8+CD57+ cells by flow cytometry. TCRdb shows the sequencer as Illumina HiSeq 2000. Genomic DNA served as template for TCR beta VDJ combination and CDR3 sequence profiling. The raw public reads went through TCRdb reprocessing: fastp at Q25, MiXCR clone calling, in-frame beta chains kept. Each entry merges the rows of one CDR3 protein and shows their most common DNA and genes. A total of approximately 220,000 distinct CDR3 sequences appear in this sample, about half of them only once. The biggest ten clones account for about 20% of the sample. Sequenced sample: sorted CD4+, CD8+, or CD8+CD57+ T cells (not recorded which) from PBMCs. The receptors stem from a human donor with aplastic anemia.

This CDR3 is CSARPKSSSGNTIYF. The CDR3 DNA follows: TGCAGTGCCAGACCCAAGTCAAGTTCTGGAAACACCATATATTTT. The chain joins TRBV20-1 to TRBJ1-3; D ambiguous. The CDR3 is 15 residues long. Germline loops: CDR1 DFQATT, CDR2 SNEGSKA (reference sequence). V lost 6 bases and J 1 base, leaving 16 bases between the germline ends.

This clonotype was seen once. This CDR3 is missing its conserved last phenylalanine or tryptophan, likely due to a read error. CDR3 sequence: CASSSRGPIEAFL. The CDR3 region has the DNA TGTGCCAGCAGCTCCCGCGGGCCCATTGAAGCTTTCCTC. The chain couples TRBV7-9 to TRBJ1-1; D gene ambiguous. CDR1 is SEHNR and CDR2 is FQNEAQ in the germline V gene (reference sequence). The CDR3 has 13 amino acids. V was pared by 4 bases and J by 7 bases, with 13 bases between.

V gene TRBV9 combines with J gene TRBJ2-7; D is possibly TRBD1 or TRBD2 (7 bases each). Germline CDR1 reads SGDLS; CDR2 reads YYNGEE. Trimming stripped 4 bases from V and 4 bases from J, with 15 bases between. This CDR3 region has 14 residues. CDR3 region: CASSPQGGVYEQYF. CDR3 nucleotide sequence: TGTGCCAGCAGCCCCCAGGGGGGGGTTTACGAGCAGTACTTC.

Turning to this clonotype: The missing conserved phenylalanine or tryptophan at the end of this CDR3 makes a read error likely. CDR3 residues: CASSPREGSYNSPLHS. The DNA for the CDR3 is TGCGCCAGCAGCCCTAGGGAGGGCTCCTATAATTCACCCCTCCACTCT. The chain combines TRBV5-1 with TRBJ1-6; D unclear. This CDR3 region has 16 residues. The V gene lost 4 bases and the J gene lost 0 bases, with 11 bases spanning the gap. Germline V gene data show CDR1 as SGHRS and CDR2 as YFSETQ.

The rearrangement joins TRBV25-1 to TRBJ2-7; TRBD2 might be the D (5 bases). The CDR3 contains 12 residues. V lost 5 bases and J 3 bases, leaving 8 bases between the germline ends. Germline CDR1 is MGHDK and CDR2 is SYGVNS. The CDR3 coding sequence is TGTGCCAGCAGTAAACTAGGCTACGAGCAGTACTTC. The encoded protein is CASSKLGYEQYF.

The genes are TRBV10-3 and TRBJ2-7, with 11 bases aligning to TRBD1. V lost 2 bases, J lost 2 bases, and 5 bases stayed unmatched. The CDR3 is 16 residues long. Germline lookup yields CDR1 ENHRY and CDR2 SYGVKD. CDR3 sequence reads: CAISEPGTGGAYEQYF. CDR3 DNA: TGTGCCATCAGTGAGCCCGGGACAGGGGGGGCCTACGAGCAGTACTTC.

For this clonotype: Germline and junction disagree at one end, which may indicate a read error. This chain links TRBV9 with TRBJ2-3, with D perhaps matching TRBD1 (5 bases). The CDR3 loop spans 16 amino acids. Germline V CDR1 and CDR2: SGDLS, YYNGEE. CDR3: CVSSLTLGARQDTQYF. The CDR3 region has the DNA TGTGTCAGCAGCCTTACGCTAGGGGCCCGGCAAGATACGCAGTATTTT.

J is TRBJ1-1 and V is TRBV7-9, with 7 nucleotides matching TRBD1. Losses at the gene ends were 11 bases for V and 2 bases for J; bases not matched to a gene: 8. CDR1 and CDR2 (germline): SEHNR, FQNEAQ (reference sequence). CDR3 length: 13 residues. This chain's CDR3 is CAGLGTVNTEAFF. CDR3 DNA: TGTGCCGGACTAGGGACAGTCAACACTGAAGCTTTCTTT.

This sequence joins TRBV24-1 and TRBJ2-5; 9 bases align to TRBD1. The DNA end favors TRBJ2-7, so the J call may be wrong. This CDR3 spans 17 amino acids. CDR1 and CDR2 from the germline V gene are KGHDR and SFDVKD. DNA for the CDR3: TGTGCCACCAGTGACCAAACCCCGGGACAGGGTCCCCACGAGCAGTACTTC. Translation: CATSDQTPGQGPHEQYF.

This rearrangement joins TRBV15 to TRBJ1-3, with D tentatively TRBD1 (5 bases). The germline V gene encodes CDR1 LNHNV and CDR2 YYDKDF (reference sequence). The length of the CDR3 is 15 residues. Trimming stripped 0 bases from V and 2 bases from J, with 8 bases between. The CDR3 reads CATSRDRAPGNTIYF. The CDR3, as DNA: TGTGCCACCAGCAGAGACAGGGCCCCTGGAAACACCATATATTTT.

This clonotype was seen repeatedly, ten times or more. This chain connects TRBV19 to TRBJ1-2; D possibly corresponds to TRBD1 (6 bases). The CDR3 loop spans 14 amino acids. Trimming pared 7 bases from V and 5 bases from J, leaving 17 bases between. Germline-derived CDR1 and CDR2 are LNHDA and SQIVND (reference sequence). CDR3 protein: CASTRLRQAYGYTF. The DNA of the CDR3 is TGTGCCAGTACCCGCCTGCGACAGGCGTATGGCTACACCTTC. Supplemented by reference TRBV19 and TRBJ1-2, the full variable domain reads DGGITQSPKYLFRKEGQNVTLSCEQNLNHDAMYWYRQDPGQGLRLIYYSQIVNDFQKGDIAEGYSVSREKKESFPLTVTSAQKNPTAFYLCASTRLRQAYGYTFGSGTRLTVV.

The rearrangement uses TRBV7-2 and TRBJ1-3; D unclear. This CDR3 comprises 11 residues. The V gene lost 7 bases and the J gene lost 7 bases, with 8 bases spanning the gap. Germline-derived CDR1 and CDR2 are SGHTA and FQGNSA. The CDR3 reads CASTLWNTIYF. The CDR3 DNA reads as TGTGCCAGCACCCTGTGGAACACCATATATTTT.

At least ten counts were recorded for this clonotype. The chain employs TRBV2 and TRBJ1-1; 10 nucleotides align to TRBD1. Trimming removed 4 bases from V and 11 bases from J; junction bases left unmatched: 1. Germline values: CDR1 SNHLY, CDR2 FYNNEI. This CDR3 has 11 residues. This chain's CDR3 is CASSGTGGAFF. In DNA form, the CDR3 reads TGTGCCAGCAGTGGGACAGGGGGGGCTTTCTTT.

J is TRBJ2-7 and V is TRBV25-1; 8 bases map to TRBD1. CDR3 length: 14 amino acids. The germline CDR1 and CDR2 sequences are MGHDK and SYGVNS. The trim removed 1 base at V and 6 bases at J, leaving 5 bases unmatched. CDR3 residues: CASSELRTGIEQYF. The CDR3 bases are TGTGCCAGCAGTGAATTAAGGACAGGGATCGAGCAGTACTTC.

This rearrangement joins TRBV2 to TRBJ2-1, with D perhaps TRBD2 (5 bases). Trimming removed 8 bases from V and 9 bases from J, with 14 bases in between. The CDR3 runs 12 residues. The germline CDR1 and CDR2 sequences are SNHLY and FYNNEI. Here the CDR3 reads CASGRTGVEQFF. CDR3 in DNA: TGTGCCAGCGGCCGGACCGGGGTTGAGCAGTTCTTC.

The rearrangement uses TRBV19 and TRBJ2-7, with 8 bases identical to TRBD1. Trimming at V came to 9 bases and at J to 3 bases, leaving 22 bases not matched to a gene. Germline CDR1 is LNHDA and CDR2 is SQIVND (reference sequence). The CDR3 spans 18 residues. CDR3 residues: CASSRQGPSIAGSYEQYF. The CDR3 DNA follows: TGTGCCAGCAGCCGACAGGGGCCCTCGATCGCCGGGAGCTACGAGCAGTACTTC.

The chain has TRBV7-2 and TRBJ1-2, with TRBD1 matching over 11 bases. The CDR3 length is 17 residues. Unmatched junction bases numbered 11, after V lost 4 bases and J lost 4 bases. Germline-derived CDR1 and CDR2 are SGHTA and FQGNSA. The CDR3 region is CASSSGQGAQRPYGYTF. The CDR3 DNA sequence: TGTGCCAGCAGCTCAGGACAGGGGGCGCAGAGACCCTATGGCTACACCTTC.

This clonotype was picked up many times. V gene TRBV10-3 combines with J gene TRBJ1-3, with TRBD1 as a possible D gene (5 bases). Per germline, CDR1 ENHRY and CDR2 SYGVKD. V was cut by 3 bases and J by 2 bases, with 11 bases left in between. The CDR3 is 15 amino acids. The CDR3 region is CAISEPTAAGNTIYF. For the CDR3, the DNA is TGTGCCATCAGTGAACCGACAGCGGCTGGAAACACCATATATTTT.

This clonotype was observed at least ten times. V usage is TRBV20-1 and J usage is TRBJ2-1, with D hard to call. CDR1 and CDR2 (germline): DFQATT, SNEGSKA (reference sequence). The CDR3 is 12 amino acids. Trimming took 2 bases from V and 9 from J, leaving 11 bases between them. DNA for the CDR3: TGCAGTGCTAGACGTGGGTCAGGTGAGCAGTTCTTC. Translation: CSARRGSGEQFF.

The J gene is TRBJ1-5, the V gene TRBV2, with D uncertain. Trimming shortened V by 3 bases and J by 1 base, and 10 bases separated the two germline ends. The CDR3 has 15 residues. Germline CDR1 reads SNHLY; CDR2 reads FYNNEI. The CDR3 DNA reads TGTGCCAGCAGTGAGTTGGGTCGGAGCAATCAGCCCCAGCATTTT. Its translation is CASSELGRSNQPQHF.

Many counts were recorded for this clonotype. V gene TRBV29-1 combines with J gene TRBJ1-1; D is unresolved. Trimming left V 7 bases short and J 11 bases short, with 17 bases between. The CDR3 is 11 residues long. CDR1 SQVTM and CDR2 ANQGSEA come from the germline V gene. The DNA for the CDR3 is TGCAGCGGTGTGGTGGGGTCGGGGGCTTTCTTT. Protein: CSGVVGSGAFF.

The V call is TRBV29-1, the J call TRBJ1-6, with D tentatively TRBD1 (6 bases). The CDR3 consists of 15 residues. Germline CDR1 reads SQVTM; CDR2 reads ANQGSEA. V was trimmed by 4 bases and J by 7 bases, leaving 17 bases between them. The CDR3 protein is CSVVEGQGTNSPLHF. The DNA of the CDR3 is TGCAGCGTTGTAGAGGGTCAGGGGACCAATTCACCCCTCCACTTT.

This clonotype showed up just once. Its ends do not fully match the called genes, so a read error is possible. The chain joins TRBV7-2 to TRBJ2-5; TRBD1 might be the D (5 bases). The germline V gene has CDR1 SGHTA and CDR2 FQGNSA. The CDR3 has 14 residues. This CDR3 reads CASGLFRGQKTQYF. The CDR3 DNA reads TGTGCCAGCGGCTTATTTAGGGGCCAAAAGACCCAGTACTTC.

This clonotype was seen many times. V usage is TRBV29-1 and J usage is TRBJ1-1; D unresolved. The CDR3 spans 12 residues. Trimming took 6 bases from V and 3 from J, leaving 11 bases between them. Germline loops: CDR1 SQVTM, CDR2 ANQGSEA. CDR3 in amino acids: CSVSRRDTEAFF. The CDR3 coding sequence is TGCAGCGTCTCGAGGAGGGACACTGAAGCTTTCTTT.

This clonotype was counted many times. The rearrangement joins TRBV2 to TRBJ2-1; D gene uncertain. Germline-derived CDR1 and CDR2 are SNHLY and FYNNEI. V was shortened by 5 bases and J by 3 bases, with 14 bases between the two germline ends. This CDR3 spans 15 amino acids. The CDR3 loop reads CASSMSKGFYNEQFF. The CDR3, as DNA: TGTGCCAGCAGTATGTCGAAAGGTTTCTACAATGAGCAGTTCTTC.

CDR3 in DNA: TGTGCCAGCAGCCTGGGGGAGGCCTACGAGCAGTACTTC. Its translation is CASSLGEAYEQYF. The chain uses TRBV28 and TRBJ2-7; TRBD2 is a possible D gene (6 bases). Trimming removed 6 bases at V and 2 bases at J, with 11 bases between. CDR1 is MDHEN and CDR2 is SYDVKM in the germline V gene. The length of the CDR3 is 13 residues.

In its sample, this clonotype was seen a few times. The chain is built from TRBV2 and TRBJ1-1, with TRBD1 matching 10 bases. CDR3 size: 14 residues. Per the germline V gene, CDR1 is SNHLY and CDR2 is FYNNEI. With V trimmed by 6 bases and J by 3 bases, 4 bases remained unmatched. In DNA form, the CDR3 reads TGTGCCAGCAGAGACAGGGGGCGAGACACTGAAGCTTTCTTT. Its translation: CASRDRGRDTEAFF.

This clonotype has a single count. A read error may account for a junction end that differs from germline. The V gene is TRBV7-2, the J gene TRBJ2-7; D possibly corresponds to TRBD2 (6 bases). The germline gives CDR1 SGHTA, CDR2 FQGNSA. This CDR3 has 18 amino acids. The CDR3 bases are TGTGCCAGCAGCTATCCTGGGAAGGGTAGGGACGAGGACTACGAGCGGTACTTC. Translation: CASSYPGKGRDEDYERYF.

A single count supports this clonotype. The rearrangement uses TRBV7-6 and TRBJ2-7, with a weak D call TRBD1 (6 bases). This CDR3 comprises 14 residues. V was cut by 5 bases and J by 5 bases, with 16 bases left in between. Germline V gives CDR1 SGHVS, CDR2 FNYEAQ. The CDR3 loop reads CASSSRTVFDEQYF. In DNA, the CDR3 is TGTGCCAGCAGCAGCAGGACAGTGTTCGACGAGCAGTACTTC.

This sequence joins TRBV19 and TRBJ2-3; the D is unclear. This CDR3 is built from 15 residues. V shed 9 bases and J shed 2 bases, with 18 bases lying between them. Germline V gene sequence: CDR1 LNHDA, CDR2 SQIVND (reference sequence). The CDR3 coding sequence is TGTGCCAGCAGCCAGCCGGGCAAGCTCACAGATACGCAGTATTTT. Translation gives CASSQPGKLTDTQYF.